This T cell receptor beta chain was captured in a study of OX40 agonist ivuxolimab in advanced cancers. Study background: From roughly 23 to 90 years was the age range, with a mean of around 60 years, and nearly 85% were male.

Data came from immunoSEQ multiplex PCR; TCRdb stores just in-frame clones and leaves some out. The sample consists of 50,000 to 70,000 clones, around 85% of them appearing once. Study-wide findings and caveats: Nonresponders, in some cases, also had low normalized T-cell clonal expansion. Clonal expansion by week 6 occurred in CD4+ and CD8+ blood T cells (at 0.1 to 3.0 mg/kg). More expanded clones were found, on average, in CD8+ than in CD4+ T cells.

Turning to this clone: Its cognate antigen is unknown.

This receptor was taken from an adult with an advanced solid tumor such as melanoma, head and neck, liver or kidney cancer. The specimen comprised CD4+ or CD8+ T cells sorted from blood, sampled in a trial of the OX40 agonist ivuxolimab.

The CDR3 region has the DNA TGTGCCAGCAGTTTCGGGGGGGTCTCCTACGAGCAGTACTTC. Encoded protein: CASSFGGVSYEQYF. This rearrangement joins TRBV6-6 to TRBJ2-7; 8 bases are a match to TRBD2. The V gene end was trimmed by 4 bases and the J gene end by 0 bases; junction bases not matched to a gene: 2. CDR3 length equals 14 residues. Germline lookup yields CDR1 MNHNY and CDR2 SVGAGI (reference sequence).